The clone carrying this TCR beta chain was found a few times. Its cognate antigen is unknown. V lost 5 bases and J 10 bases, leaving 7 bases between the germline ends. The germline V gene encodes CDR1 MNHNS and CDR2 SASEGT. The CDR3 totals 10 residues. Amplification by 5'RACE using constant-segment primers produced TCR alpha and TCR beta cDNA libraries that carried sample barcodes and UMIs. TCRdb independently ran MiXCR on the 5' RACE reads; one entry per CDR3 protein. The repertoire holds under 600,000 distinct CDR3 sequences, with about 20% as singletons. The data were taken from a study of T-cell memory formation after mild COVID-19. Whole-study results and caveats: Memory sampled before infection contained some responding clones, suggesting cross-reactive memory joined. The study found balanced CD4/CD8 in clones contracting day 15 to 85 and a CD4+ lean in later expanders. Mainly in CM and EM were contracting CD4+ clones; CD8+ were in EMRA.

V is TRBV6-1 and J is TRBJ2-3; D is uncertain. Sequenced input: PBMCs or a T cell subset sorted from them (not recorded which). The clonotype originates from an adult woman who had mild COVID-19 (a few samples of this study predate the infection). Cell type and time point are not known. In DNA, the CDR3 is TGTGCCAGCAGTTTCGCGGCGCAGTATTTT. Encoded protein: CASSFAAQYF.